The clone carrying this T cell receptor beta chain turned up a few times. Its antigen is unidentified. The data originate from a study of T cell repertoires in cytomegalovirus infection. CDR3 length equals 17 residues. Germline loops: CDR1 MNHNS, CDR2 SASEGT. V was pared by 5 bases and J by 4 bases, with 21 bases between. TCRdb used MiXCR to reprocess the reads, holding one entry per CDR3 protein. The sample holds 640,000 or so distinct CDR3 sequences, roughly 36% seen once. The material was cultured PBMCs, obtained from culture after CMV antigen stimulation. This receptor was identified in a human donor in good health (CMV status not recorded). Some clones in this sample may be carry-over from other donors' samples. The rearrangement joins TRBV6-1 to TRBJ2-1, with D perhaps TRBD2 (7 bases). CDR3 protein: CASSPPGAGAVYNEQFF. For the CDR3, the DNA is TGTGCCAGCAGTCCCCCGGGGGCGGGAGCGGTATACAATGAGCAGTTCTTC.